Below, 26 T cell receptor beta chains from the same sample are listed, as sequenced in a study of shared clonotypes between healthy human individuals. TCRdb's copy holds only in-frame clones and misses some; the assay was immunoSEQ multiplex PCR. The sample lists millions of clones, about 92% occurring once. Material: naive CD4+ T cells from PBMCs. Subset noted: CD45RA+ positively selected. The receptors derive from a man younger than 30 in good health. Some clones in this sample may be carry-over from other donors' samples.

The chain recombines TRBV4-3 with TRBJ2-7; 9 bases line up with TRBD1. The CDR3 loop spans 15 amino acids. Looked up from germline, CDR1 is LGHNA and CDR2 is YSLEER. V gave up 0 bases and J gave up 3 bases; unmatched junction bases: 3. In DNA form, the CDR3 reads TGCGCCAGCAGCCAAGAGCCGGGACAGGGCTACGAGCAGTACTTC. Translated, it gives CASSQEPGQGYEQYF.

This rearrangement joins TRBV6-5 to TRBJ1-1; D not certain. This CDR3 has 12 residues. The V end lost 5 bases, the J end lost 6 bases, and 10 bases lay between the germline ends. CDR1 and CDR2 (germline): MNHEY, SVGAGI. CDR3 sequence: CASSNPYAEAFF. The CDR3 DNA reads as TGTGCCAGCAGTAACCCTTACGCTGAAGCTTTCTTT.

Details on this clone: Within the sample, other DNA sequences also encode this same CDR3. The chain links TRBV25-1 to TRBJ1-1; no clear D. V lost 2 bases to trimming and J lost 1 base, with 5 bases between them. Per germline, CDR1 MGHDK and CDR2 SYGVNS. The CDR3 length is 13 residues. DNA of the CDR3: TGTGCCAGCAGTGAAATGGGGAACACTGAAGCTTTCTTT. This gives the protein CASSEMGNTEAFF.

The V call is TRBV28, the J call TRBJ1-3, with D tentatively TRBD1 (5 bases). The CDR3 is made up of 17 amino acids. V gave up 1 base and J gave up 0 bases, with 13 bases separating them. The germline CDR1 and CDR2 sequences are MDHEN and SYDVKM. CDR3: CASSLSMGGISGNTIYF. Here the CDR3 DNA reads TGTGCCAGCAGTTTATCCATGGGGGGTATCTCTGGAAACACCATATATTTT.

V usage is TRBV2 and J usage is TRBJ1-4, with a possible D match to TRBD1 (5 bases). Germline V CDR1 and CDR2: SNHLY, FYNNEI. With 8 bases removed from V and 5 bases from J, the gap between germline ends came to 15 bases. The CDR3 consists of 14 residues. The CDR3, as DNA: TGTGCCAGCGCCCGACAGACCTCGAATGAAAAACTGTTTTTT. It codes for CASARQTSNEKLFF.

Written as DNA, the CDR3 is TGTGCCAGCAGGCCAGGGGGCAATGAGCAGTTCTTC. The encoded protein is CASRPGGNEQFF. The V gene is TRBV7-2, the J gene TRBJ2-1; TRBD1 aligns across 7 bases. Losses at the gene ends were 6 bases for V and 6 bases for J; bases not matched to a gene: 2. Germline V gives CDR1 SGHTA, CDR2 FQGNSA. This CDR3 contains 12 residues.

V gene TRBV7-2 combines with J gene TRBJ2-5, with 8 nucleotides matching TRBD2. V shed 5 bases and J 1 base; nucleotides not matched to a gene: 9. The CDR3 loop spans 16 amino acids. Germline CDR1 is SGHTA and CDR2 is FQGNSA. CDR3 sequence: CASSPFGGRSQETQYF. The CDR3 DNA reads as TGTGCCAGCAGCCCCTTCGGCGGGAGGTCCCAAGAGACCCAGTACTTC.

The chain recombines TRBV2 with TRBJ2-2; 7 bases map to TRBD2. CDR1 SNHLY and CDR2 FYNNEI come from the germline V gene. The CDR3 sequence is 16 residues long. Losses at the gene ends were 5 bases for V and 1 base for J; bases not matched to a gene: 7. The CDR3 nucleotides are TGTGCCAGCAGTACAAGCGGGGCCCTGAACACCGGGGAGCTGTTTTTT. Its translation: CASSTSGALNTGELFF.

This chain uses TRBV11-1 with TRBJ2-1; possible D gene TRBD2, 5 bases. This CDR3 region has 13 residues. The ends were cut back, 6 bases at V and 3 bases at J, with 9 bases in the middle. The germline V gene has CDR1 SGHAT and CDR2 FQDESV (reference sequence). CDR3 nucleotides: TGTGCCAGCAGGCCCGGGATCTACAATGAGCAGTTCTTC. As protein: CASRPGIYNEQFF.

This chain connects TRBV19 to TRBJ1-2, with 7 bases matching TRBD1. Trimming at V came to 6 bases and at J to 8 bases, leaving 27 bases not matched to a gene. The CDR3 runs to 19 residues. Looked up from germline, CDR1 is LNHDA and CDR2 is SQIVND (reference sequence). As DNA, the CDR3 is TGTGCCAGTAGCAGAACGGCCGTGGGAGGGGGCGAGGGTCGAGGAGGCTACACCTTC. This codes for CASSRTAVGGGEGRGGYTF.

Comment on this clone: The sample carries other DNA sequences with the same CDR3. The rearrangement uses TRBV28 and TRBJ2-7, with D hard to call. The germline CDR1 and CDR2 sequences are MDHEN and SYDVKM. Trimming cost V 6 bases and J 3 bases, with 6 bases left between them. The CDR3 contains 11 residues. CDR3 bases: TGTGCCAGCAGCCTCCGCTACGAGCAGTACTTC. This encodes CASSLRYEQYF.

The rearrangement uses TRBV6-5 and TRBJ2-7; D may be TRBD1 or TRBD2 (6 bases each). Trimming pared 8 bases from V and 6 bases from J, leaving 8 bases between. The CDR3 length is 10 residues. CDR1 is MNHEY, CDR2 SVGAGI, per germline. The CDR3 nucleotides are TGTGCCAGCCGGGGGCTCGAGCAGTACTTC. It is translated as CASRGLEQYF.

The V call is TRBV5-1, the J call TRBJ1-1; 9 nucleotides line up with TRBD1. J gave up 5 bases and V 0 bases, and 5 bases lay outside the gene matches. The CDR3 has 15 amino acids. Germline V gene lookup returns CDR1 SGHRS and CDR2 YFSETQ. The CDR3 region has the DNA TGCGCCAGCAGCTTGGCCGGGACAGGGTTTACTGAAGCTTTCTTT. Translating gives CASSLAGTGFTEAFF.

With regard to this clone: This specimen includes other DNA sequences encoding the same CDR3. This chain uses TRBV5-6 with TRBJ2-3; D is unresolved. V was shortened by 5 bases and J by 6 bases, with 7 bases between the two germline ends. CDR1 and CDR2 (germline): SGHDT, YYEEEE. The CDR3 is made up of 11 amino acids. The CDR3 region is CASSSTDTQYF. Here the CDR3 DNA reads TGTGCCAGCAGTAGTACCGATACGCAGTATTTT.

The rearrangement links TRBV30 to TRBJ2-2; D remains ambiguous. Germline V gene data show CDR1 as GTSNPN and CDR2 as SVGIG (reference sequence). Trimming removed 4 bases at V and 1 base at J, with 10 bases between. The CDR3 is made up of 14 amino acids. In DNA, the CDR3 is TGTGCCTGGAAGTTAGGGATGAACACCGGGGAGCTGTTTTTT. It yields the protein CAWKLGMNTGELFF.

The J gene is TRBJ1-1, the V gene TRBV27, with 8 bases lining up with TRBD1. CDR3 length equals 14 residues. J lost 4 bases, V lost 5 bases, and 6 bases had no gene match. Germline V CDR1 and CDR2: MNHEY, SMNVEV (reference sequence). The CDR3 sequence: CASSGGRGLTEAFF. The DNA for the CDR3 is TGTGCCAGCAGTGGGGGCAGGGGGCTCACTGAAGCTTTCTTT.

The chain recombines TRBV20-1 with TRBJ2-1; D is undetermined. Germline V CDR1 and CDR2: DFQATT, SNEGSKA (reference sequence). The CDR3 totals 11 residues. The V gene lost 7 bases and the J gene lost 3 bases, with 7 bases spanning the gap. The CDR3 protein is CSGKNYNEQFF. In nucleotides, the CDR3 is TGCAGTGGGAAGAACTACAATGAGCAGTTCTTC.

The V call is TRBV15, the J call TRBJ2-7; 7 bases map to TRBD2. The CDR3 has 15 amino acids. The V segment lost 1 base and the J segment 3 bases; nucleotides outside the gene matches: 6. CDR1 is LNHNV and CDR2 is YYDKDF in the germline V gene (reference sequence). CDR3 protein: CATSRGGLADYEQYF. The CDR3 DNA is TGTGCCACCAGCAGAGGTGGCCTAGCGGACTACGAGCAGTACTTC.

Remarks on this clone: The same CDR3 also results from other DNA sequences found in this sample. The chain carries TRBV5-4 and TRBJ2-6; no definite D call. The germline CDR1 and CDR2 sequences are SGHNT and YYREEE (reference sequence). V lost 0 bases and J lost 0, with 4 bases in between. This CDR3 region has 15 residues. CDR3 sequence (DNA): TGTGCCAGCAGCTTGGTGAGCTCTGGGGCCAACGTCCTGACTTTC. Residues: CASSLVSSGANVLTF.

Only one count was recorded for this clone. The V and J genes are TRBV5-4 and TRBJ2-3, with unresolved D. Germline-derived CDR1 and CDR2 are SGHNT and YYREEE (reference sequence). Trimming took off 0 bases at V and 0 bases at J, with 8 bases between the two ends. The CDR3 extends over 15 amino acids. For the CDR3, the DNA is TGTGCCAGCAGCTTGGCGGTAGTGAGCACAGATACGCAGTATTTT. It codes for CASSLAVVSTDTQYF.

The V gene is TRBV5-4, the J gene TRBJ1-1; no clear D gene. Germline V gene data show CDR1 as SGHNT and CDR2 as YYREEE (reference sequence). The CDR3 consists of 14 residues. V was shortened by 7 bases and J by 1 base, with 14 bases between the two germline ends. The CDR3 bases are TGTGCCAGCTATCCCCGGGCAGGGAACACTGAAGCTTTCTTT. Protein sequence: CASYPRAGNTEAFF.

The sample holds one count of this clone. The sample contains more than one DNA sequence encoding this CDR3. V is TRBV11-3 and J is TRBJ2-7; no definite D call. The CDR3 length is 13 residues. Looked up from germline, CDR1 is SGHNT and CDR2 is YENEEA. V was shortened by 0 bases and J by 0 bases, with 3 bases between the two germline ends. Here the CDR3 DNA reads TGTGCCAGCAGCTTAGAGGGCTCCTACGAGCAGTACTTC. Translating it yields CASSLEGSYEQYF.

The chain couples TRBV10-3 to TRBJ1-3; the D gene is possibly TRBD1 (6 bases). This CDR3 has 15 residues. Germline values: CDR1 ENHRY, CDR2 SYGVKD. Trimming took 6 bases from V and 0 from J, leaving 12 bases between them. CDR3 amino acids: CAIREDSSSGNTIYF. The CDR3 coding sequence is TGTGCCATCAGGGAGGACAGTAGCTCTGGAAACACCATATATTTT.

The chain has TRBV9 and TRBJ2-5, with D perhaps matching TRBD2 (6 bases). The CDR3 spans 16 residues. Germline values: CDR1 SGDLS, CDR2 YYNGEE. Deletions cut 0 bases from V and 1 base from J, with 13 bases between. In DNA form, the CDR3 reads TGTGCCAGCAGCGTAGGGGGGAGGAGAGTCCAAGAGACCCAGTACTTC. It yields the protein CASSVGGRRVQETQYF. Full variable domain (missing parts from reference TRBV9 and TRBJ2-5): DSGVTQTPKHLITATGQRVTLRCSPRSGDLSVYWYQQSLDQGLQFLIQYYNGEERAKGNILERFSAQQFPDLHSELNLSSLELGDSALYFCASSVGGRRVQETQYFGPGTRLLVL.

DNA of the CDR3: TGTGCCAGCAGTTCGTGGGACAGCGCTAGCACAGATACGCAGTATTTT. This sequence encodes CASSSWDSASTDTQYF. The rearrangement uses TRBV28 and TRBJ2-3, with 7 bases identical to TRBD1. Trimming took 4 bases from V and 0 from J; bases not matched to a gene: 7. There are 16 residues in the CDR3. CDR1 and CDR2 (germline): MDHEN, SYDVKM.

This chain uses TRBV6-4 with TRBJ2-1; D might be TRBD1 (5 bases). Trimming took 5 bases from V and 7 from J, leaving 18 bases between them. CDR3 length: 15 residues. Looked up from germline, CDR1 is MRHNA and CDR2 is SNTAGT. DNA of the CDR3: TGTGCCAGCAGTTACAGTGTTGGGGCCCGAAATGAGCAGTTCTTC. This sequence encodes CASSYSVGARNEQFF.